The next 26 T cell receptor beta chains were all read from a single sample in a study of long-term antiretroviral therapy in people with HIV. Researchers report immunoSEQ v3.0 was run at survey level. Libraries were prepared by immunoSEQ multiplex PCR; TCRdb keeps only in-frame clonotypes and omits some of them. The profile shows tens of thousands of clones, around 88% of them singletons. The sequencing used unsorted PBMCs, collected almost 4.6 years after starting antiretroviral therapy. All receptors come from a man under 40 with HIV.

The CDR3 loop reads CASSLRGPAGVTEAFF. The CDR3 region has the DNA TGTGCCAGCAGCTTAAGAGGACCGGCGGGAGTCACTGAAGCTTTCTTT. The chain carries TRBV7-2 and TRBJ1-1; D gene uncertain. The germline gives CDR1 SGHTA, CDR2 FQGNSA. Trimming pared 2 bases from V and 4 bases from J, leaving 17 bases between. This CDR3 comprises 16 residues.

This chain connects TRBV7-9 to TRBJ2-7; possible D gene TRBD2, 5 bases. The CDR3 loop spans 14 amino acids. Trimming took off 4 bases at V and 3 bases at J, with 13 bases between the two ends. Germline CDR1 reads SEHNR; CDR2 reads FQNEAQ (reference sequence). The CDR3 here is CASSWVGENYEQYF. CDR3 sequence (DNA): TGTGCCAGCAGCTGGGTGGGAGAAAACTACGAGCAGTACTTC. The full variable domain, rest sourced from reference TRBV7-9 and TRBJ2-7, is DTGVSQNPRHKITKRGQNVTFRCDPISEHNRLYWYRQTLGQGPEFLTYFQNEAQLEKSRLLSDRFSAERPKGSFSTLEIQRTEQGDSAMYLCASSWVGENYEQYFGPGTRLTVT.

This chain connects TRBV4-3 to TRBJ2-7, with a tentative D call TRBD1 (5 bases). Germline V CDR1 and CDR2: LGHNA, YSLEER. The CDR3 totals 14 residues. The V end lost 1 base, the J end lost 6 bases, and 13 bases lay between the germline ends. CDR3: CASSQVGSGFEQYF. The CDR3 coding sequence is TGCGCCAGCAGCCAAGTTGGGTCAGGGTTCGAGCAGTACTTC.

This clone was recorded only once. DNA of the CDR3: TGCGCCAGCAGCCCCGTCCCGGGACAGGGGGCGACAGGCAATGAGCAGTTCTTC. Translated, it gives CASSPVPGQGATGNEQFF. The rearrangement uses TRBV5-1 and TRBJ2-1, with 12 bases identical to TRBD1. The CDR3 has 18 amino acids. CDR1 and CDR2 from the germline V gene are SGHRS and YFSETQ. Germline trimming cut 4 bases from V and 6 bases from J; bases unmatched to any gene: 14. The full variable domain, rest sourced from reference TRBV5-1 and TRBJ2-1, is KAGVTQTPRYLIKTRGQQVTLSCSPISGHRSVSWYQQTPGQGLQFLFEYFSETQRNKGNFPGRFSGRQFSNSRSEMNVSTLELGDSALYLCASSPVPGQGATGNEQFFGPGTRLTVL.

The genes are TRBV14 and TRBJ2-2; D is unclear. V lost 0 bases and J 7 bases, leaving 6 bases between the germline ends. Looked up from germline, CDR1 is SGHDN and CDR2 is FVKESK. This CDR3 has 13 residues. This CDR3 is CASSQDWVGELFF. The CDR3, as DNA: TGTGCCAGCAGCCAAGATTGGGTCGGGGAGCTGTTTTTT. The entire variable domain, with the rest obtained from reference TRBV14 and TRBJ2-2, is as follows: EAGVTQFPSHSVIEKGQTVTLRCDPISGHDNLYWYRRVMGKEIKFLLHFVKESKQDESGMPNNRFLAERTGGTYSTLKVQPAELEDSGVYFCASSQDWVGELFFGEGSRLTVL.

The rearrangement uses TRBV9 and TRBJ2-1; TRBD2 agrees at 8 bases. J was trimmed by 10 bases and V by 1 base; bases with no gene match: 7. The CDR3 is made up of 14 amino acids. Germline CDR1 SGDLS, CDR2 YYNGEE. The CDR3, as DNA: TGTGCCAGCAGCGTATACGGGGGGGCCCAAGAGCAGTTCTTC. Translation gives CASSVYGGAQEQFF. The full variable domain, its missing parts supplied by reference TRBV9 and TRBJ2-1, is DSGVTQTPKHLITATGQRVTLRCSPRSGDLSVYWYQQSLDQGLQFLIQYYNGEERAKGNILERFSAQQFPDLHSELNLSSLELGDSALYFCASSVYGGAQEQFFGPGTRLTVL.

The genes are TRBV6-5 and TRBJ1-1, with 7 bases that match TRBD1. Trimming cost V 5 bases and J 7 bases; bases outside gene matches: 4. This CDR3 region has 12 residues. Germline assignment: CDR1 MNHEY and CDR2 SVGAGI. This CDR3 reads CASSRTGDEAFF. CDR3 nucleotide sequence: TGTGCCAGCAGTAGGACAGGAGATGAAGCTTTCTTT.

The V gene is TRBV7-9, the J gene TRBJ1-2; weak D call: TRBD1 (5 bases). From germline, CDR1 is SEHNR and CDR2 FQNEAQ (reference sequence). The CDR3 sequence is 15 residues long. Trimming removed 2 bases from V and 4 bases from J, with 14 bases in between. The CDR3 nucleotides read TGTGCCAGCAGCTTAATCGCAGGGCGGTCCTATGGCTACACCTTC. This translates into CASSLIAGRSYGYTF.

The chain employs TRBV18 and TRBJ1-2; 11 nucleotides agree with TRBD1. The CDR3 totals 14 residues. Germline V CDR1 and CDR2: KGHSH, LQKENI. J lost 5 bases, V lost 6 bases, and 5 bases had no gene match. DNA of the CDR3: TGTGCCAGCTCTCACCGGGACAGGGGGTATGGCTACACCTTC. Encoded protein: CASSHRDRGYGYTF.

The CDR3 DNA reads as TGCAGCGCCCGAACCCGAAGCGCGAAGCCGGGGTTTAGAGGCTATGGCTACACCTTC. The encoded protein is CSARTRSAKPGFRGYGYTF. This chain uses TRBV29-1 with TRBJ1-2; D unclear. Looked up from germline, CDR1 is SQVTM and CDR2 is ANQGSEA. Trimming shortened V by 7 bases and J by 4 bases, and 34 bases separated the two germline ends. The CDR3 is made up of 19 amino acids.

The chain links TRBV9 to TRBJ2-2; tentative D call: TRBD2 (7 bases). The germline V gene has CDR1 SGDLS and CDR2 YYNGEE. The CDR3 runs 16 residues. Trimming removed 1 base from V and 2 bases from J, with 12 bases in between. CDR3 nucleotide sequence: TGTGCCAGCAGCGTAAACAGGGAGGGAAACACCGGGGAGCTGTTTTTT. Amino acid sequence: CASSVNREGNTGELFF.

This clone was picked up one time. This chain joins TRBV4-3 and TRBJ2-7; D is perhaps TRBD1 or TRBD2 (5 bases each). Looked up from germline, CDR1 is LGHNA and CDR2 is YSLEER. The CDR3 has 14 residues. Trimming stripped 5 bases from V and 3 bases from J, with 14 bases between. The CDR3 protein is CASSSGAGGYEQYF. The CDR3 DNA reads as TGCGCCAGCAGCTCCGGGGCCGGTGGCTACGAGCAGTACTTC.

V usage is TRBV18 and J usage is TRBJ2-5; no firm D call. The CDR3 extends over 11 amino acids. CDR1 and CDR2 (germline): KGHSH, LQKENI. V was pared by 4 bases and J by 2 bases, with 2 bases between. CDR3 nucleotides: TGTGCCAGCTCACAGCAAGAGACCCAGTACTTC. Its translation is CASSQQETQYF.

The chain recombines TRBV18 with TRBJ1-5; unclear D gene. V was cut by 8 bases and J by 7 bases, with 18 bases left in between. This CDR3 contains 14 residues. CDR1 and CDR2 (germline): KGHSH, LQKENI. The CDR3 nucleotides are TGTGCCAGCCACGATGAAAGGTTGGGGCAGCCCCAGCATTTT. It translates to CASHDERLGQPQHF.

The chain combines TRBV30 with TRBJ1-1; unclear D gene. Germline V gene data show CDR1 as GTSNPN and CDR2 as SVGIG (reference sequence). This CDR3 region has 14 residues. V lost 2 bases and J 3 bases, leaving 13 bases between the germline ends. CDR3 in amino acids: CAWSPPGWDTEAFF. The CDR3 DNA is TGTGCCTGGAGTCCCCCCGGGTGGGACACTGAAGCTTTCTTT.

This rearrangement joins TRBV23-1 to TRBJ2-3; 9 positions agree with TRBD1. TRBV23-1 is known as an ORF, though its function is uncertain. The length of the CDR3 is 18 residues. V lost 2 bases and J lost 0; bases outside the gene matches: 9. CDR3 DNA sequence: TGCGCCAGCAGTCAAGGGACAGGGAGGCCTCGTAGCACAGATACGCAGTATTTT. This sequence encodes CASSQGTGRPRSTDTQYF.

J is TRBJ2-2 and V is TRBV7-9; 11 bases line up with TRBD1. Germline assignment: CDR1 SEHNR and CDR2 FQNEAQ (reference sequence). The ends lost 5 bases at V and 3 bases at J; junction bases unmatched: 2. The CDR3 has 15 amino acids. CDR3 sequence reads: CASSRGQGDTGELFF. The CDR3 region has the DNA TGTGCCAGCAGCCGGGGACAGGGGGACACCGGGGAGCTGTTTTTT. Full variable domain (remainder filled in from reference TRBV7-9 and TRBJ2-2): DTGVSQNPRHKITKRGQNVTFRCDPISEHNRLYWYRQTLGQGPEFLTYFQNEAQLEKSRLLSDRFSAERPKGSFSTLEIQRTEQGDSAMYLCASSRGQGDTGELFFGEGSRLTVL.

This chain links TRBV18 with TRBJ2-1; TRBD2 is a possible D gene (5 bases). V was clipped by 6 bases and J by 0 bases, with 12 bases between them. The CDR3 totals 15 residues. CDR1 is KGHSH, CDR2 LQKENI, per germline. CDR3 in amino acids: CASSLDFSSYNEQFF. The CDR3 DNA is TGTGCCAGCTCCCTGGACTTTAGCTCCTACAATGAGCAGTTCTTC.

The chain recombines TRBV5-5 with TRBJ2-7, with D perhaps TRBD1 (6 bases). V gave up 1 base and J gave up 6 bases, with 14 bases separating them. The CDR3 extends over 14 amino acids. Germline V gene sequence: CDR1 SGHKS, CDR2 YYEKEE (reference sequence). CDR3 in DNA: TGTGCCAGCAGCTTGCCTCTGGGGGCCCGCGAGCAGTACTTC. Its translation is CASSLPLGAREQYF.

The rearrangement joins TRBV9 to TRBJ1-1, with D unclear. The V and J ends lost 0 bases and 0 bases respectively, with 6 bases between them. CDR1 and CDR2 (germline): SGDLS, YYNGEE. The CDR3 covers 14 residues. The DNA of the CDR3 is TGTGCCAGCAGCGTAGCTGGGCTGAACACTGAAGCTTTCTTT. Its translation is CASSVAGLNTEAFF.

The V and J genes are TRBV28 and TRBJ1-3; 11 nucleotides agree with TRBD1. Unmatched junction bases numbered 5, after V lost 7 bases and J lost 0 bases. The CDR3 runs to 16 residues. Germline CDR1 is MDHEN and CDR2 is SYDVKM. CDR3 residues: CASTGTGGPSGNTIYF. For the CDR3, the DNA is TGTGCCAGCACCGGGACAGGGGGACCCTCTGGAAACACCATATATTTT.

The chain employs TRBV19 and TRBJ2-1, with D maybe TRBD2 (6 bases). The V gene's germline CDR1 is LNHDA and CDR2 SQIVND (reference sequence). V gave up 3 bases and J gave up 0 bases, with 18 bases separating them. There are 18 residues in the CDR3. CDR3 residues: CASSIVGGRGASYNEQFF. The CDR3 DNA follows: TGTGCCAGTAGTATTGTGGGAGGCCGTGGGGCCTCCTACAATGAGCAGTTCTTC.

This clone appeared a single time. CDR3 in DNA: TGCAGCGTTAATGTGGAACCCTGGGGTGAGCAGTTCTTC. This gives the protein CSVNVEPWGEQFF. This chain uses TRBV29-1 with TRBJ2-1; D gene uncertain. CDR3 length: 13 residues. The ends were cut back, 5 bases at V and 9 bases at J, with 17 bases in the middle. Looked up from germline, CDR1 is SQVTM and CDR2 is ANQGSEA.

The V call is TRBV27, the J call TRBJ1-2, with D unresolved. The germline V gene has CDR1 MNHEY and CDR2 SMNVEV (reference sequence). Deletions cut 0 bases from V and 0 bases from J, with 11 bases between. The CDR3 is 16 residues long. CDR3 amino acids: CASSLSIRASNYGYTF. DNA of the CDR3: TGTGCCAGCAGTTTATCTATCCGGGCTTCTAACTATGGCTACACCTTC.

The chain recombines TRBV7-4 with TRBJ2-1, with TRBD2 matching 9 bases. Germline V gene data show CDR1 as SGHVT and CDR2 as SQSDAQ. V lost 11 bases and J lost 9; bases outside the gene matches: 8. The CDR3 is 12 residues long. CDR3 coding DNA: TGTGCCGTCCTGCGGGGGGGCGGTGAGCAGTTCTTC. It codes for CAVLRGGGEQFF.

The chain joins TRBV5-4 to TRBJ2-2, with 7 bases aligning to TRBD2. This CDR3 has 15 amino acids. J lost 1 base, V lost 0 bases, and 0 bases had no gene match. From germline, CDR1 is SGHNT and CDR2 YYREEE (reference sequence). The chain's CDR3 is CASSLGTRNTGELFF. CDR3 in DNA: TGTGCCAGCAGCTTGGGGACTAGGAACACCGGGGAGCTGTTTTTT. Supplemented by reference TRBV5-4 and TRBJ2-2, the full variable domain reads ETGVTQSPTHLIKTRGQQVTLRCSSQSGHNTVSWYQQALGQGPQFIFQYYREEENGRGNFPPRFSGLQFPNYSSELNVNALELDDSALYLCASSLGTRNTGELFFGEGSRLTVL.